The next 23 T cell receptor beta chains were all read from a single sample in a study of CD8 T cells in ankylosing spondylitis. TCRdb redid the calling of the 5' RACE reads with MiXCR, one entry per CDR3 protein. The sample lists 470,000 or so distinct CDR3 sequences; around 26% were seen once. Which antigens these TCRs recognize remains unknown. General observations from the study: Apparently characteristic of ankylosing spondylitis blood was a TCR beta motif (about 8 highly homologous variants).

The material sequenced was blood, either unsorted or a sorted T cell fraction (not recorded which). These receptors came from a male donor with ankylosing spondylitis.

This clonotype was observed a few times. The V gene is TRBV7-2, the J gene TRBJ2-7; D is unresolved. The CDR3 has 15 residues. V was pared by 1 base and J by 6 bases, with 16 bases between. The germline V gene encodes CDR1 SGHTA and CDR2 FQGNSA. The CDR3 loop reads CASSLERSPTSEQYF. For the CDR3, the DNA is TGTGCCAGCAGCTTAGAGAGATCTCCTACCTCCGAGCAGTACTTC.

This clonotype was seen more than once but under ten times. The chain is built from TRBV28 and TRBJ2-1, with a weak D call TRBD2 (5 bases). Germline V CDR1 and CDR2: MDHEN, SYDVKM. CDR3 length equals 14 residues. With 5 bases removed from V and 5 bases from J, the gap between germline ends came to 13 bases. Here the CDR3 reads CASSPLGLDNEQFF. The CDR3 DNA follows: TGTGCCAGCAGTCCCTTAGGACTCGACAATGAGCAGTTCTTC.

The table lists this clonotype with a few counts. In nucleotides, the CDR3 is TGCAGTGCTAGGACAGGGGGAGTCTCTGGAAACACCATATATTTT. This encodes CSARTGGVSGNTIYF. The chain combines TRBV20-1 with TRBJ1-3, with 9 bases matching TRBD1. The V gene's germline CDR1 is DFQATT and CDR2 SNEGSKA (reference sequence). V dropped 3 bases and J dropped 0; count of bases not matched to a gene: 3. The CDR3 runs 15 residues.

Details on this clonotype: This may be a read error: a much more frequent sequence differs by one nucleotide. The J gene is TRBJ2-3, the V gene TRBV24-1; the match to TRBD2 covers 7 bases. The V and J ends lost 1 base and 0 bases, in that order; junction bases with no gene match: 3. Looked up from germline, CDR1 is KGHDR and CDR2 is SFDVKD. The CDR3 consists of 16 residues. CDR3 sequence (DNA): TGTGCCACCAGTGATTTAACTAGCGTGAGCACAGATACGCAGTATTTT. Protein product: CATSDLTSVSTDTQYF.

Only a few counts were recorded for this clonotype. The chain carries TRBV11-2 and TRBJ2-7, with 9 bases lining up with TRBD2. V was clipped by 5 bases and J by 7 bases; unmatched bases: 9. The germline CDR1 and CDR2 sequences are SGHAT and FQNNGV. The CDR3 has 14 residues. DNA for the CDR3: TGTGCCAGCAGCCAGGTAGCGGGAGTGGGGGAGCAGTACTTC. Amino acid sequence: CASSQVAGVGEQYF.

Only a few counts were recorded for this clonotype. The chain carries TRBV6-5 and TRBJ2-3; D call uncertain. Germline V gene lookup returns CDR1 MNHEY and CDR2 SVGAGI. CDR3 length equals 14 residues. Deletions cut 2 bases from V and 4 bases from J, with 10 bases between. This CDR3 reads CASSYPPRPDTQYF. The CDR3 region has the DNA TGTGCCAGCAGTTACCCCCCTCGCCCAGATACGCAGTATTTT.

The chain links TRBV6-1 to TRBJ1-2; D gene uncertain. The CDR3 is 14 residues long. Trimming removed 5 bases from V and 1 base from J, with 11 bases in between. Germline CDR1 is MNHNS and CDR2 is SASEGT. In DNA, the CDR3 is TGTGCCAGCAGTCCTTCCCCTCTTAACTATGGCTACACCTTC. It is translated as CASSPSPLNYGYTF.

V gene TRBV3-1 combines with J gene TRBJ2-5; D is uncertain. Germline V gene lookup returns CDR1 LGHDT and CDR2 YNNKEL (reference sequence). CDR3 length equals 14 residues. V shed 5 bases and J shed 4 bases, with 14 bases lying between them. CDR3 residues: CASSVRTGRETQYF. For the CDR3, the DNA is TGTGCCAGCAGCGTGCGGACCGGTAGAGAGACCCAGTACTTC.

The J gene is TRBJ2-7, the V gene TRBV2; D is unclear. CDR3 length: 13 amino acids. Germline V gives CDR1 SNHLY, CDR2 FYNNEI. With 1 base removed from V and 12 bases from J, the gap between germline ends came to 16 bases. The CDR3 region has the DNA TGTGCCAGCAGTGAAGGCAGGTCTTCCCTCACGTACTTC. Translated, it gives CASSEGRSSLTYF.

The chain joins TRBV20-1 to TRBJ1-6; D unresolved. The CDR3 loop spans 11 amino acids. CDR1 DFQATT and CDR2 SNEGSKA come from the germline V gene (reference sequence). The V and J ends lost 6 bases and 3 bases respectively, with 3 bases between them. CDR3 nucleotide sequence: TGCAGTGCCATCTATAATTCACCCCTCCACTTT. Amino acids: CSAIYNSPLHF.

This clonotype appeared a few times. The V gene is TRBV12-5, the J gene TRBJ2-1; 10 bases map to TRBD2. The CDR3 runs to 18 residues. The germline gives CDR1 LGHNT, CDR2 FRNRAP. The J segment lost 9 bases and the V segment lost 0 bases, leaving 14 bases of the junction unmatched. The CDR3 sequence: CASGLVLAGVGGRAEQFF. The CDR3 DNA reads TGTGCTAGTGGTTTGGTCCTAGCGGGAGTAGGGGGTAGGGCTGAGCAGTTCTTC.

This clonotype was counted only a few times. The chain is built from TRBV2 and TRBJ2-7; 8 nucleotides agree with TRBD1. V was pared by 7 bases and J by 7 bases, with 9 bases of the junction left unmatched. CDR1 and CDR2 from the germline V gene are SNHLY and FYNNEI. The CDR3 runs 13 residues. In DNA, the CDR3 is TGTGCCAGCAACGGACAGGGACTGGGGGAGCAGTACTTC. This encodes CASNGQGLGEQYF.

This CDR3 reads CASRPGGGDYEQYV. The CDR3 DNA follows: TGTGCCAGCAGGCCCGGGGGAGGAGACTACGAGCAGTACGTC. The chain has TRBV2 and TRBJ2-7, with D possibly TRBD2 on 6 matching bases. Looked up from germline, CDR1 is SNHLY and CDR2 is FYNNEI. V gave up 6 bases and J gave up 3 bases, with 15 bases separating them. The CDR3 consists of 14 residues.

This clonotype turned up a few times. The rearrangement uses TRBV29-1 and TRBJ2-2; 7 bases line up with TRBD2. The ends lost 0 bases at V and 3 bases at J; junction bases unmatched: 13. This CDR3 contains 18 residues. Germline V gene lookup returns CDR1 SQVTM and CDR2 ANQGSEA. CDR3 region: CSVEDPSGGGLYTGELFF. The CDR3 DNA sequence: TGCAGCGTTGAAGATCCGTCGGGGGGAGGCTTATACACCGGGGAGCTGTTTTTT.

This clonotype was picked up a small number of times. This sequence joins TRBV15 and TRBJ2-2; D is perhaps TRBD1 (5 bases). The CDR3 runs 18 residues. CDR1 LNHNV and CDR2 YYDKDF come from the germline V gene (reference sequence). V gave up 0 bases and J gave up 6 bases, with 20 bases separating them. The CDR3 DNA reads TGTGCCACCAGCAGAGATCTGGGTCAGGGAAATTTAGCCGGGGAGCTGTTTTTT. Its protein product is CATSRDLGQGNLAGELFF.

This clonotype was counted a few times. The chain is built from TRBV12-3 or TRBV12-4 and TRBJ2-3; 13 positions agree with TRBD2. J was trimmed by 8 bases and V by 8 bases; bases with no gene match: 10. The CDR3 consists of 15 residues. Here the CDR3 DNA reads TGTGCCAGCCGCTCACTAGCGGGAGGGATGAGTACGCAGTATTTT. Translation: CASRSLAGGMSTQYF.

The chain couples TRBV12-3 or TRBV12-4 to TRBJ2-6; tentatively, D is TRBD1 (6 bases). There are 16 residues in the CDR3. Trimming shortened V by 6 bases and J by 0 bases, and 12 bases separated the two germline ends. In DNA form, the CDR3 reads TGTGCCAGCAGACTCGGACAGCTCTCTGGGGCCAACGTCCTGACTTTC. Its protein product is CASRLGQLSGANVLTF.

This clonotype turned up a few times. The chain has TRBV15 and TRBJ1-5; D is uncertain. The length of the CDR3 is 15 residues. V was trimmed by 3 bases and J by 5 bases, leaving 14 bases between them. Germline loops: CDR1 LNHNV, CDR2 YYDKDF (reference sequence). The CDR3 DNA reads TGTGCCACCAGCAGGGGTTGGAATAGAGATCAGCCCCAGCATTTT. This codes for CATSRGWNRDQPQHF. Drawing the rest from reference TRBV15 and TRBJ1-5, the complete variable domain is DAMVIQNPRYQVTQFGKPVTLSCSQTLNHNVMYWYQQKSSQAPKLLFHYYDKDFNNEADTPDNFQSRRPNTSFCFLDIRSPGLGDTAMYLCATSRGWNRDQPQHFGDGTRLSIL.

This chain links TRBV20-1 with TRBJ2-3, with 8 nucleotides matching TRBD2. V lost 5 bases to trimming and J lost 2 bases; unmatched junction nucleotides: 15. CDR1 DFQATT and CDR2 SNEGSKA come from the germline V gene (reference sequence). The CDR3 contains 17 residues. CDR3 sequence: CSAAGLAGNPTTDTQYF. The DNA of the CDR3 is TGCAGTGCTGCCGGACTAGCAGGGAACCCAACCACAGATACGCAGTATTTT.

The chain joins TRBV20-1 to TRBJ1-2; 9 nucleotides line up with TRBD1. Germline V gives CDR1 DFQATT, CDR2 SNEGSKA (reference sequence). The CDR3 has 15 residues. J gave up 3 bases and V 7 bases, and 12 bases lay outside the gene matches. The CDR3 reads CSGGQGPPHDYGYTF. The CDR3 DNA reads TGCAGTGGGGGACAGGGCCCTCCCCACGACTATGGCTACACCTTC.

The chain links TRBV7-2 to TRBJ2-5, with 9 bases fitting TRBD2. J was trimmed by 5 bases and V by 5 bases; bases with no gene match: 9. CDR3 length equals 15 residues. Germline V gene lookup returns CDR1 SGHTA and CDR2 FQGNSA. In DNA form, the CDR3 reads TGTGCCAGCAGCCACGTCGCTAGCGGGATGGAGACCCAGTACTTC. Translated, it gives CASSHVASGMETQYF. Based on the CDR3 plus reference TRBV7-2 and TRBJ2-5, the full variable domain is GAGVSQSPSNKVTEKGKDVELRCDPISGHTALYWYRQSLGQGLEFLIYFQGNSAPDKSGLPSDRFSAERTGGSVSTLTIQRTQQEDSAVYLCASSHVASGMETQYFGPGTRLLVL.

The gene calls are TRBV24-1 and TRBJ2-1; possibly TRBD1 for D (6 bases). Trimming took 4 bases from V and 5 from J, leaving 17 bases between them. CDR3 length: 16 residues. Germline V lookup: CDR1 KGHDR, CDR2 SFDVKD. CDR3 sequence reads: CATSDLTFGGDNEQFF. CDR3 sequence (DNA): TGTGCCACCAGTGACTTGACGTTTGGGGGCGACAATGAGCAGTTCTTC.

The V and J genes are TRBV24-1 and TRBJ2-1; 8 bases align to TRBD1. The ends lost 4 bases at V and 0 bases at J; junction bases unmatched: 4. The CDR3 consists of 16 residues. Looked up from germline, CDR1 is KGHDR and CDR2 is SFDVKD. In DNA, the CDR3 is TGTGCCACCAGTGACCCAGGGGGCCGCTCCTACAATGAGCAGTTCTTC. This gives the protein CATSDPGGRSYNEQFF.